These 5 T cell receptor beta chains originate from one sample sequenced in a study of blood T cell repertoires in COVID-19. Produced via immunoSEQ multiplex PCR; TCRdb's table is partial and in-frame only. There are hundreds of thousands of clones in the sample; 75% to 90% occur only once, and over 6% lies in the top ten. The sample taken for sequencing was peripheral blood. The receptors shown here come from a woman in her forties or fifties with COVID-19, enrolled during active disease.

This clone has more than one count but fewer than ten. This rearrangement joins TRBV5-1 to TRBJ2-2; a weak D match, TRBD2 (6 bases). Trimming removed 5 bases at V and 5 bases at J, with 19 bases between. CDR1 is SGHRS and CDR2 is YFSETQ in the germline V gene. The CDR3 contains 16 residues. The CDR3 protein is CASRPGSATSTGELFF. In nucleotides, the CDR3 is TGCGCCAGCAGGCCCGGGAGCGCGACGTCGACCGGGGAGCTGTTTTTT.

The chain is built from TRBV6-5 and TRBJ1-2; TRBD1 matches at 7 bases. Losses at the gene ends were 6 bases for V and 10 bases for J; bases not matched to a gene: 14. This CDR3 spans 14 amino acids. The germline V gene has CDR1 MNHEY and CDR2 SVGAGI. CDR3 in amino acids: CASRGTADSQAYTF. The CDR3 bases are TGTGCCAGCAGGGGGACAGCCGACTCACAAGCCTACACCTTC.

The chain joins TRBV11-2 to TRBJ1-1; D perhaps matches TRBD1 (5 bases). The CDR3 consists of 16 residues. Germline CDR1 and CDR2: SGHAT and FQNNGV. V lost 5 bases to trimming and J lost 0 bases, with 16 bases between them. CDR3 DNA: TGTGCCAGCAGCCGAAGAGTTACAGGCATGAACACTGAAGCTTTCTTT. It is translated as CASSRRVTGMNTEAFF. Full variable domain (missing parts from reference TRBV11-2 and TRBJ1-1): EAGVAQSPRYKIIEKRQSVAFWCNPISGHATLYWYQQILGQGPKLLIQFQNNGVVDDSQLPKDRFSAERLKGVDSTLKIQPAKLEDSAVYLCASSRRVTGMNTEAFFGQGTRLTVV.

The chain uses TRBV27 and TRBJ1-2; 11 bases match TRBD1. Per germline, CDR1 MNHEY and CDR2 SMNVEV (reference sequence). J was trimmed by 6 bases and V by 7 bases; bases with no gene match: 10. The CDR3 length is 15 residues. CDR3 loop: CASTSLLDRGHGYTF. CDR3 DNA: TGTGCCAGCACCTCACTCCTGGACAGGGGGCATGGCTACACCTTC.

The chain employs TRBV12-2 and TRBJ2-1; TRBD2 was called by the table and not checked on the DNA. TRBV12-2 is marked as a pseudogene. CDR3 length: 19 amino acids. The CDR3 DNA follows: TGTGCAAGTCGCGCACCGGGACTAGCGGGAGATTGGTCCTACAATGAGCAGTTCTTC. Protein: CASRAPGLAGDWSYNEQFF.